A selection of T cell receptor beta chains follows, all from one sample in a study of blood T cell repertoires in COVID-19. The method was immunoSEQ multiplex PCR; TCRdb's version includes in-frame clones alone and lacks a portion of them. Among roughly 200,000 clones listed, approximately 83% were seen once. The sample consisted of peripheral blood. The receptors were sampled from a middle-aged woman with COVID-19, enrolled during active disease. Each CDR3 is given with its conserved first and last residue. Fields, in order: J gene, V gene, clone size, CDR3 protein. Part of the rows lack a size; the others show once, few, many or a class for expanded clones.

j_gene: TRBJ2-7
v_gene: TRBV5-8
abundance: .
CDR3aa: CASSFSGLEDEQYF

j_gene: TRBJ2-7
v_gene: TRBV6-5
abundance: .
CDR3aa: CASENRDRVLYEQYF

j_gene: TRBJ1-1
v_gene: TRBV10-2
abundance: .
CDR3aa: CASSETGNREAFF

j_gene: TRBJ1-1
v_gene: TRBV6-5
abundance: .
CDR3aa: CASTLSTRQNTEAFF

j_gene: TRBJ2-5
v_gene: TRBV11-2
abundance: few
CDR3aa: CASSLGESKTQYF

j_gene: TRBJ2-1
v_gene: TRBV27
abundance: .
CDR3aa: CASRTGRGDYYNEQFF

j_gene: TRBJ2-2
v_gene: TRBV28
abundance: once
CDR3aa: CASTLAYYTGELFF

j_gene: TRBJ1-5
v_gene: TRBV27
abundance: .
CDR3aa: CASSLGRVNQPQHF

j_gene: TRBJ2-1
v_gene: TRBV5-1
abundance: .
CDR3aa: CASSAADIRDEQFF

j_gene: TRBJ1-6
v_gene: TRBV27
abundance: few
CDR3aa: CASSLLRDRGFNSPLHF

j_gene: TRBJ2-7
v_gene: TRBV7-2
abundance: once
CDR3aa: CASTSEEISYEQYF